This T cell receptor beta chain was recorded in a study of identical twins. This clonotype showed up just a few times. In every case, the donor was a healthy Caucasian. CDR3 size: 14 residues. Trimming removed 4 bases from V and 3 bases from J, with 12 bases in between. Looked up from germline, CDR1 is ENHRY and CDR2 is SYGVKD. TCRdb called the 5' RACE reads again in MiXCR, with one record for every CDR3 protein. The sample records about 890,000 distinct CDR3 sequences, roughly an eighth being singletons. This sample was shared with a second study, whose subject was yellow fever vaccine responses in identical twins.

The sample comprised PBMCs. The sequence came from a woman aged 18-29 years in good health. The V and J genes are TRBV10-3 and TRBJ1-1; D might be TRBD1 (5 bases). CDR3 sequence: CAISGGPGDTEAFF. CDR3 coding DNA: TGTGCCATCAGTGGGGGCCCCGGGGACACTGAAGCTTTCTTT.